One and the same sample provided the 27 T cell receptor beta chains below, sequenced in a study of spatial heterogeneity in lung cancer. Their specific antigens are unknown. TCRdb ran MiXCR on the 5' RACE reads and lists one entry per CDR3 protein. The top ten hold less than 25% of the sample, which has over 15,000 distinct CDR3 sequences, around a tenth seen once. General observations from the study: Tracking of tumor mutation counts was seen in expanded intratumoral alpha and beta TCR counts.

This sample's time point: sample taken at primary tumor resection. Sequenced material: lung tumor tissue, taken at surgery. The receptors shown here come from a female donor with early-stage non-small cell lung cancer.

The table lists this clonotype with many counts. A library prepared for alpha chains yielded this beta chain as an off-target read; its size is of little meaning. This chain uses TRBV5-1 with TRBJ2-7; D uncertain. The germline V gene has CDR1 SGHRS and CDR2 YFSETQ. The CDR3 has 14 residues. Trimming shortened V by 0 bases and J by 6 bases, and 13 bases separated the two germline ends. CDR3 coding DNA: TGCGCCAGCAGCTTGGCGGTGGGGTCGGGCGAGCAGTACTTC. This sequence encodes CASSLAVGSGEQYF.

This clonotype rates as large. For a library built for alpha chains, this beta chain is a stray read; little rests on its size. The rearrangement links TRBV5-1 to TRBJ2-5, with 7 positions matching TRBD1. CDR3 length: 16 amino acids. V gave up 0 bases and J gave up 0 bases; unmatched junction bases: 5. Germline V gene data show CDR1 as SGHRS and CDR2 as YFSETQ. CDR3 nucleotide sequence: TGCGCCAGCAGCTTGGGGACAGGCATGGACCAAGAGACCCAGTACTTC. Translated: CASSLGTGMDQETQYF. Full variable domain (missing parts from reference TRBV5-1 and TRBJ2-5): KAGVTQTPRYLIKTRGQQVTLSCSPISGHRSVSWYQQTPGQGLQFLFEYFSETQRNKGNFPGRFSGRQFSNSRSEMNVSTLELGDSALYLCASSLGTGMDQETQYFGPGTRLLVL.

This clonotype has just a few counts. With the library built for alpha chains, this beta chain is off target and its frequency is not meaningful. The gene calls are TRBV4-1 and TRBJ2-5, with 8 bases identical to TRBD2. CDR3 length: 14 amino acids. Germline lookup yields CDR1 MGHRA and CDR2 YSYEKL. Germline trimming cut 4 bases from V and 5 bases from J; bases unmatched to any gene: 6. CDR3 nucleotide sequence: TGCGCCAGCAGCCCAGGGACTAGTAGCGAGACCCAGTACTTC. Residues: CASSPGTSSETQYF.

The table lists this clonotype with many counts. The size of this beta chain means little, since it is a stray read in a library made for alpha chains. CDR3 amino acids: CASSLRTGIGYGYTF. The CDR3, as DNA: TGTGCCAGCAGCTTACGGACAGGAATCGGGTATGGCTACACCTTC. This rearrangement joins TRBV7-2 to TRBJ1-2; 7 nucleotides agree with TRBD1. Looked up from germline, CDR1 is SGHTA and CDR2 is FQGNSA. The CDR3 covers 15 residues. Losses at the gene ends were 2 bases for V and 5 bases for J; bases not matched to a gene: 8.

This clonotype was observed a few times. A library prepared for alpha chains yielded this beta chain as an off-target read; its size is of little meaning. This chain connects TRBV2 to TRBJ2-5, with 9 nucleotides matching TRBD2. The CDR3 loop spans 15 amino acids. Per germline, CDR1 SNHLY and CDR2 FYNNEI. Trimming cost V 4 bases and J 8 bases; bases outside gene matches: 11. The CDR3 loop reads CASSVLGLARSTQYF. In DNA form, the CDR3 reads TGTGCCAGCAGTGTCCTGGGACTAGCCCGTTCAACCCAGTACTTC.

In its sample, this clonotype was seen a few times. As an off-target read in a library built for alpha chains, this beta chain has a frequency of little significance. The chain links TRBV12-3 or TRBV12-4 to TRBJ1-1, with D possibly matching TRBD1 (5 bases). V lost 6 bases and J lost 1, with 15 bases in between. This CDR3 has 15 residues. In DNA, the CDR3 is TGTGCCAGCAGCCAACATGGGACGGCGAACACTGAAGCTTTCTTT. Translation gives CASSQHGTANTEAFF.

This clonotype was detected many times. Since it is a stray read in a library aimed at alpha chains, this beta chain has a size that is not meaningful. The CDR3 is CASSLMIDTEAFF. CDR3 DNA sequence: TGTGCCAGCAGCTTAATGATAGACACTGAAGCTTTCTTT. This chain joins TRBV7-3 and TRBJ1-1; D call uncertain. The V gene lost 1 base and the J gene lost 3 bases, with 6 bases spanning the gap. The CDR3 is 13 residues long. The germline CDR1 and CDR2 sequences are SGHTA and FQGTGA.

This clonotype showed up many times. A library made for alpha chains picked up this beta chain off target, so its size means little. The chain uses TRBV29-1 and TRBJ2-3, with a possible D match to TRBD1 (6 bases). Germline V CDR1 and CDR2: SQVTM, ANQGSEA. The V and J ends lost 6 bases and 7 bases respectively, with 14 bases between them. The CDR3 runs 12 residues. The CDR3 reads CSVVTGTHTQYF. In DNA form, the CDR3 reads TGCAGCGTGGTGACAGGAACCCATACGCAGTATTTT.

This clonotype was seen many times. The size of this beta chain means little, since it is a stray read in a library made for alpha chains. This CDR3 reads CASSFGTDYGYTF. The DNA for the CDR3 is TGTGCCAGCAGCTTCGGGACTGACTATGGCTACACCTTC. V gene TRBV7-8 combines with J gene TRBJ1-2; maybe TRBD1 (5 bases). Germline V gives CDR1 SGHVS, CDR2 FQNEAQ. V was trimmed by 3 bases and J by 3 bases, leaving 8 bases between them. CDR3 length: 13 amino acids.

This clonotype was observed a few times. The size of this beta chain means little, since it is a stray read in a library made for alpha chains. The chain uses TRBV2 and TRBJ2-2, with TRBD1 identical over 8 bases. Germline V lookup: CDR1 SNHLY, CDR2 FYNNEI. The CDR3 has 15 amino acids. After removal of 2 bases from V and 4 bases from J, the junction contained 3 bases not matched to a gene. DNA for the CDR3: TGTGCCAGCAGTGAAACGACAGGGGCCACCGGGGAGCTGTTTTTT. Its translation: CASSETTGATGELFF.

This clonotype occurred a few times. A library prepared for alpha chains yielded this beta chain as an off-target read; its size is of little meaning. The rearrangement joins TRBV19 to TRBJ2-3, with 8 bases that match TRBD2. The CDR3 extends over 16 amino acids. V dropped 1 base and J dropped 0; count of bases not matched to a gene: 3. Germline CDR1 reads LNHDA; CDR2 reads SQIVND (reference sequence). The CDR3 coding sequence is TGTGCCAGTAGTATAGGCGGGGGGCCGAGCACAGATACGCAGTATTTT. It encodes CASSIGGGPSTDTQYF.

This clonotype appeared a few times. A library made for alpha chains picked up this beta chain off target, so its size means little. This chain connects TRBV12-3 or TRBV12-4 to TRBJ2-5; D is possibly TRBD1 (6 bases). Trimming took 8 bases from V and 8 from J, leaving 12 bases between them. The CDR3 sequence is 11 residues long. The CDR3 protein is CASAIQGTQYF. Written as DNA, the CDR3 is TGTGCCAGCGCCATACAGGGTACCCAGTACTTC.

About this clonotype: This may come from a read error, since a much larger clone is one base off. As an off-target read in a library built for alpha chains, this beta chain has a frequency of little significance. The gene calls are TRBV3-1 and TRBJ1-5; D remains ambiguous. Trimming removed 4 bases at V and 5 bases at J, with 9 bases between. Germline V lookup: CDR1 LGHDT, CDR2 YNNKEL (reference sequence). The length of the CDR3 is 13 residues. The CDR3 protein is CASSRDIHQPQHF. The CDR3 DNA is TGTGCCAGCAGCCGAGATATCCATCAGCCCCAGCATTTT. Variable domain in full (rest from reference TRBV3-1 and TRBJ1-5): DTAVSQTPKYLVTQMGNDKSIKCEQNLGHDTMYWYKQDSKKFLKIMFSYNNKELIINETVPNRFSPKSPDKAHLNLHINSLELGDSAVYFCASSRDIHQPQHFGDGTRLSIL.

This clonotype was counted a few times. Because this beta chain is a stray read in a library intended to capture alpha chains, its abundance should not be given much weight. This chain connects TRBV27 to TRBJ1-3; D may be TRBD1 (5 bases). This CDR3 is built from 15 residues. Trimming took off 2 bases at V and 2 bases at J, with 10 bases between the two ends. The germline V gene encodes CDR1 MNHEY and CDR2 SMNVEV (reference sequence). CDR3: CASSLGPRAGNTIYF. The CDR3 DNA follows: TGTGCCAGCAGTTTAGGGCCCAGGGCTGGAAACACCATATATTTT.

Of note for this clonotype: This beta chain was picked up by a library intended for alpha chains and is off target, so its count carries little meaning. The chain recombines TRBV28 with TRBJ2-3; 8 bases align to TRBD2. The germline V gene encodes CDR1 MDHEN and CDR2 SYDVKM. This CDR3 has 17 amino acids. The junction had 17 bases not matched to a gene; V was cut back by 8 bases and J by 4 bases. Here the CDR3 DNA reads TGTGCCAGCGCCCTTCGGGGGGGGCGGAATTCCCCAGATACGCAGTATTTT. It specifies CASALRGGRNSPDTQYF.

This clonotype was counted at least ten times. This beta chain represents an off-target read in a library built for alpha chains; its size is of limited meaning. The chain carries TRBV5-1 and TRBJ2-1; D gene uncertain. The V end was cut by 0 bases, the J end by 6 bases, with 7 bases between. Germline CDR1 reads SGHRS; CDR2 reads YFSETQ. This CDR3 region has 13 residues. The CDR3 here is CASSLGGLNEQFF. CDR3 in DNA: TGCGCCAGCAGCTTGGGAGGTCTCAATGAGCAGTTCTTC. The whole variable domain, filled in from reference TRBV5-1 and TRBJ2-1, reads KAGVTQTPRYLIKTRGQQVTLSCSPISGHRSVSWYQQTPGQGLQFLFEYFSETQRNKGNFPGRFSGRQFSNSRSEMNVSTLELGDSALYLCASSLGGLNEQFFGPGTRLTVL.

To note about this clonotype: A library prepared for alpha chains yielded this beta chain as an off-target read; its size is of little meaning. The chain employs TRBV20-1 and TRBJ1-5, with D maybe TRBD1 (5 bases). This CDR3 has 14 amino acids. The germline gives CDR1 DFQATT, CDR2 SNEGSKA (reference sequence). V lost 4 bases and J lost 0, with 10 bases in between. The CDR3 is CSATRDYSNQPQHF. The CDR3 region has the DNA TGCAGTGCTACCCGGGACTATAGCAATCAGCCCCAGCATTTT.

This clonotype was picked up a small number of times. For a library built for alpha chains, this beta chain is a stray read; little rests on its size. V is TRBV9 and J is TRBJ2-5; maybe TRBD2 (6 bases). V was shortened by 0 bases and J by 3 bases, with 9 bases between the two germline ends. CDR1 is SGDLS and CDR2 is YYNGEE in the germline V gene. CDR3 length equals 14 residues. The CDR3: CASSVAAGKETQYF. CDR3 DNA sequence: TGTGCCAGCAGCGTAGCCGCGGGAAAAGAGACCCAGTACTTC.

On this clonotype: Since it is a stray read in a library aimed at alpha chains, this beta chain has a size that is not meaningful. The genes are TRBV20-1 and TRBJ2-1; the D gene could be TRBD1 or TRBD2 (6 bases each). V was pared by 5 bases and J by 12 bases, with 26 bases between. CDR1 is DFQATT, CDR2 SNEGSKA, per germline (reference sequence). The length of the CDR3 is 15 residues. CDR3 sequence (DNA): TGCAGTGCTCCCTTGAGGGGTAGTTTTGGAGGGGGGCAGTTCTTC. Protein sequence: CSAPLRGSFGGGQFF.

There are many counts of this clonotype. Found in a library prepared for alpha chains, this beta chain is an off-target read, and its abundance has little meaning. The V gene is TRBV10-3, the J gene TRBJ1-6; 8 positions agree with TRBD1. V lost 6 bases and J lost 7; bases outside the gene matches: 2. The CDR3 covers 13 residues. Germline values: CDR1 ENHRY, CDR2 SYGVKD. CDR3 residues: CAIRTGGNSPLHF. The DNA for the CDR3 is TGTGCCATCAGAACAGGGGGGAATTCACCCCTCCACTTT.

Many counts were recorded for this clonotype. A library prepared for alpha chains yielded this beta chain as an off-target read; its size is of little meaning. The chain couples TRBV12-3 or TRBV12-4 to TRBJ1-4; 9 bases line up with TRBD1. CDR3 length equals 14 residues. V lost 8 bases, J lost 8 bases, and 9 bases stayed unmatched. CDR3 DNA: TGTGCCAGCGACACAGGGGGCGCACAGGAAAAACTGTTTTTT. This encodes CASDTGGAQEKLFF.

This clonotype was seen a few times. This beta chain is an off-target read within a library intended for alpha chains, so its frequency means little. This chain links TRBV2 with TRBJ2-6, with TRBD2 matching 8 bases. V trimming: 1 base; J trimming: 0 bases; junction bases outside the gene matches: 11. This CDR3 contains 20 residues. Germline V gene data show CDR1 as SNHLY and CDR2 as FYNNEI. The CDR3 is CASSEVLVGLVNSGANVLTF. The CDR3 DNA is TGTGCCAGCAGTGAAGTGCTGGTGGGACTAGTCAACTCTGGGGCCAACGTCCTGACTTTC.

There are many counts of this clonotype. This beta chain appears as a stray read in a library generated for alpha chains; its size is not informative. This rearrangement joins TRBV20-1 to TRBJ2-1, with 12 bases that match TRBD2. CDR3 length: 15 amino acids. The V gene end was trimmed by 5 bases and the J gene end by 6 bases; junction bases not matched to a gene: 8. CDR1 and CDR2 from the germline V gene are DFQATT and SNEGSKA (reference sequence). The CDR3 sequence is CSAENPSGGANEQFF. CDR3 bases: TGCAGTGCTGAAAACCCTAGCGGGGGGGCCAATGAGCAGTTCTTC.

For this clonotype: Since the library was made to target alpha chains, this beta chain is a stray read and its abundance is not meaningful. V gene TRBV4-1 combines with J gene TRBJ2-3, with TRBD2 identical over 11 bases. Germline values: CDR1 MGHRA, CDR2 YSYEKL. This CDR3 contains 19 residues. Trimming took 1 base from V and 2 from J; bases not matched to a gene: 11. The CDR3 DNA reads TGCGCCAGCAGCCAAGGAGCTAGCGGGGGGTCCAGCCTCACAGATACGCAGTATTTT. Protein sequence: CASSQGASGGSSLTDTQYF.

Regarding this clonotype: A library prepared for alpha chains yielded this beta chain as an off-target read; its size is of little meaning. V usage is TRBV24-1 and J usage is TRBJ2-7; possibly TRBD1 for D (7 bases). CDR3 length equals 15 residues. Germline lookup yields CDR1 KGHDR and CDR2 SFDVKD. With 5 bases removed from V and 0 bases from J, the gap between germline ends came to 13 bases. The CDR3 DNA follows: TGTGCCACCAGTGGCAACAGGGGACTCTCCTACGAGCAGTACTTC. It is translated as CATSGNRGLSYEQYF.

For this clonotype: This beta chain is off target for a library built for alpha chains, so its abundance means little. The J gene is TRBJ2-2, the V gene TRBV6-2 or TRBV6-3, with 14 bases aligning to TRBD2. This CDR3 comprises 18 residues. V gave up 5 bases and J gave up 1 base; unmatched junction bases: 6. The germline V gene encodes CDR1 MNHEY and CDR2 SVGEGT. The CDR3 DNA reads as TGTGCCAGCAGTCCGGGACTAGCGGGGGCTTGGAACACCGGGGAGCTGTTTTTT. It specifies CASSPGLAGAWNTGELFF.

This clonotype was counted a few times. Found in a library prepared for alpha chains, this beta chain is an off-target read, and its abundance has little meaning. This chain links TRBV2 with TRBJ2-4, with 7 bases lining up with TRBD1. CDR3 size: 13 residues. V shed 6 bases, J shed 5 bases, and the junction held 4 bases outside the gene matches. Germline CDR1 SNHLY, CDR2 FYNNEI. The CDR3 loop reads CASSGQAQNIQYF. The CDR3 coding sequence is TGTGCCAGCAGCGGACAGGCCCAAAACATTCAGTACTTC.